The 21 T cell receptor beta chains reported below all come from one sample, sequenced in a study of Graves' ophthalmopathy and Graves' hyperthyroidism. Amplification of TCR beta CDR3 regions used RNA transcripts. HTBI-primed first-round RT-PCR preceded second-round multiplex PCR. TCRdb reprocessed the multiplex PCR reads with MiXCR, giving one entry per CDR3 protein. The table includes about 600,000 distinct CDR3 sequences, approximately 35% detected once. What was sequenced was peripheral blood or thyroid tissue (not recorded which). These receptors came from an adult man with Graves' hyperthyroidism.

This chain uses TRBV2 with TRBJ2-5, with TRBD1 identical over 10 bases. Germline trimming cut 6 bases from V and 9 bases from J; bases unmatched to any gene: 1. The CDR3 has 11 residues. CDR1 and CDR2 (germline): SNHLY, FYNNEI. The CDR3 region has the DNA TGTGCCAGCAGAGGACAGGGGGCCCAGTACTTC. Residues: CASRGQGAQYF. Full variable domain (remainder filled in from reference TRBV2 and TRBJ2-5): EPEVTQTPSHQVTQMGQEVILRCVPISNHLYFYWYRQILGQKVEFLVSFYNNEISEKSEIFDDQFSVERPDGSNFTLKIRSTKLEDSAMYFCASRGQGAQYFGPGTRLLVL.

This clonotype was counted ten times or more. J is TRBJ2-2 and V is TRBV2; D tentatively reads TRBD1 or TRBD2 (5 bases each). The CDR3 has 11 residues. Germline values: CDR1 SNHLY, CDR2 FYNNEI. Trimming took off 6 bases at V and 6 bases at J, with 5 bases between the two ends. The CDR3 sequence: CASRGAGELFF. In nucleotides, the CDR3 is TGTGCCAGCAGGGGGGCCGGGGAGCTGTTTTTT. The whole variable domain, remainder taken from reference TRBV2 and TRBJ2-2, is EPEVTQTPSHQVTQMGQEVILRCVPISNHLYFYWYRQILGQKVEFLVSFYNNEISEKSEIFDDQFSVERPDGSNFTLKIRSTKLEDSAMYFCASRGAGELFFGEGSRLTVL.

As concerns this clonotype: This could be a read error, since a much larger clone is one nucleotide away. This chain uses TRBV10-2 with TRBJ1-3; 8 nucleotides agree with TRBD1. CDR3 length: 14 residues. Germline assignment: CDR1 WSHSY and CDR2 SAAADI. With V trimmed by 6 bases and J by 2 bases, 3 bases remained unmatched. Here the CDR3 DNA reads TGCGCCAGCAGGGACAGGGACCCTGGAAACACCATATATTTT. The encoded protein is CASRDRDPGNTIYF.

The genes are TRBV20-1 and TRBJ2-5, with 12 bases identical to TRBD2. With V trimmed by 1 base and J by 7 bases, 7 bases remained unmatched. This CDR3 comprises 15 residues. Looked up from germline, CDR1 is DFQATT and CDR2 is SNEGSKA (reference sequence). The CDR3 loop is CSARVRGLAGRTQYF. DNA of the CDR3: TGCAGTGCTAGAGTCCGAGGACTAGCGGGGAGGACCCAGTACTTC.

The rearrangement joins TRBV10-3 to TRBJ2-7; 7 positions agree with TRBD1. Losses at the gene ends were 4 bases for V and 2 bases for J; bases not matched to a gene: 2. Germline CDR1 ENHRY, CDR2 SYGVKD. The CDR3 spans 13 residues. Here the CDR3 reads CAISAGTAYEQYF. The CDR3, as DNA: TGTGCCATCAGTGCCGGGACAGCCTACGAGCAGTACTTC.

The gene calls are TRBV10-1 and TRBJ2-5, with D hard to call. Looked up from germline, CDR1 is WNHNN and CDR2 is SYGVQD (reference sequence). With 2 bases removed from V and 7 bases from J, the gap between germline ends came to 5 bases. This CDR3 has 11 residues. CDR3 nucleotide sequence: TGCGCCAGCAGTGAGGGGCGGACCCAGTACTTC. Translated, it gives CASSEGRTQYF.

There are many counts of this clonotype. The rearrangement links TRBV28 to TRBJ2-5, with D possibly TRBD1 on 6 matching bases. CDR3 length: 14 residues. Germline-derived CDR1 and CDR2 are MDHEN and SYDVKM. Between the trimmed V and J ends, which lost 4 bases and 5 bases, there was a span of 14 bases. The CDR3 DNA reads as TGTGCCAGCAGTTCCAAGACAGGTCGGGAGACCCAGTACTTC. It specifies CASSSKTGRETQYF. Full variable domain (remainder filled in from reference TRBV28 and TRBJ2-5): DVKVTQSSRYLVKRTGEKVFLECVQDMDHENMFWYRQDPGLGLRLIYFSYDVKMKEKGDIPEGYSVSREKKERFSLILESASTNQTSMYLCASSSKTGRETQYFGPGTRLLVL.

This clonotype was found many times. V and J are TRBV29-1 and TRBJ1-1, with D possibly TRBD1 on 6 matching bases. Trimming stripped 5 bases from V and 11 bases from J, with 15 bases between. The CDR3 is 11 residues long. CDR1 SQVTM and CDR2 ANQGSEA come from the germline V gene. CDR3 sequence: CSVHDRLGAFF. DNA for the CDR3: TGCAGCGTTCACGACAGGCTGGGGGCTTTCTTT.

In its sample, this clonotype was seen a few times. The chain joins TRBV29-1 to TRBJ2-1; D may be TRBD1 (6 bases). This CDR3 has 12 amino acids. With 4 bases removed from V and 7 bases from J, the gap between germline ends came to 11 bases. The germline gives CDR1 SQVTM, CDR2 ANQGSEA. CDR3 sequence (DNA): TGCAGCGTTGTGAGACAGGTAAATGAGCAGTTCTTC. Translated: CSVVRQVNEQFF.

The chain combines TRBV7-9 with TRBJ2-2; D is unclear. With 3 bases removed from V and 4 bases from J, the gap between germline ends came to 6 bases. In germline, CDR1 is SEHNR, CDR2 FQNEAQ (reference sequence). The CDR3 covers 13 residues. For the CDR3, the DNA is TGTGCCAGCAGCTTTACAAGCACCGGGGAGCTGTTTTTT. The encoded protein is CASSFTSTGELFF.

This CDR3 is CATSEDSSYEQYF. Written as DNA, the CDR3 is TGTGCCACTAGCGAGGACAGTTCCTACGAGCAGTACTTC. The rearrangement joins TRBV10-3 to TRBJ2-7, with D possibly called TRBD1 or TRBD2 (6 bases each). CDR3 length equals 13 residues. The V gene's germline CDR1 is ENHRY and CDR2 SYGVKD. The ends were cut back, 10 bases at V and 1 base at J, with 14 bases in the middle.

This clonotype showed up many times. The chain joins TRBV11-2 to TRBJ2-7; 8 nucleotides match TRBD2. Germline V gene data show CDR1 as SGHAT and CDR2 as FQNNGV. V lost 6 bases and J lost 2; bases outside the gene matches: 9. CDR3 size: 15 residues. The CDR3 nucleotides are TGTGCCAGCAGTCCCCTTACTAGCGGTACCTACGAGCAGTACTTC. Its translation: CASSPLTSGTYEQYF.

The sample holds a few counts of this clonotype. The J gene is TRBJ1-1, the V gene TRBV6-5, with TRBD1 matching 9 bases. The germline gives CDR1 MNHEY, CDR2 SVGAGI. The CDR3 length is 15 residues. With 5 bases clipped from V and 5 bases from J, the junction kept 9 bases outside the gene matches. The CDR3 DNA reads TGTGCCAGCAGTGCTTACAGGGGGCAGAGTACTGAAGCTTTCTTT. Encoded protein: CASSAYRGQSTEAFF.

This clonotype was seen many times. The CDR3 spells CASSLVGARGTEAFF. In nucleotides, the CDR3 is TGTGCCAGCAGCTTAGTGGGGGCTAGAGGCACTGAAGCTTTCTTT. The rearrangement uses TRBV7-9 and TRBJ1-1; D may be TRBD1 (6 bases). Trimming left V 1 base short and J 4 bases short, with 13 bases between. The V gene's germline CDR1 is SEHNR and CDR2 FQNEAQ (reference sequence). CDR3 length: 15 residues.

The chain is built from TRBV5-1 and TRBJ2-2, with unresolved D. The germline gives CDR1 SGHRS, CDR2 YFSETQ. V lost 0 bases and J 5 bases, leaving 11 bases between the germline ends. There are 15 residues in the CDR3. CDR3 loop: CASSLDLGTTGELFF. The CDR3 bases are TGCGCCAGCAGCTTGGATCTAGGTACAACCGGGGAGCTGTTTTTT.

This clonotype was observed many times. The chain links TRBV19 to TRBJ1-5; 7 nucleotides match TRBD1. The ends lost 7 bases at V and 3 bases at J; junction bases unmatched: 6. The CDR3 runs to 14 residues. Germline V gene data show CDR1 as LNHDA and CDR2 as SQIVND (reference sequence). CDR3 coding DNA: TGTGCCAGTATTGGACAGGAGAACAATCAGCCCCAGCATTTT. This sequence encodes CASIGQENNQPQHF.

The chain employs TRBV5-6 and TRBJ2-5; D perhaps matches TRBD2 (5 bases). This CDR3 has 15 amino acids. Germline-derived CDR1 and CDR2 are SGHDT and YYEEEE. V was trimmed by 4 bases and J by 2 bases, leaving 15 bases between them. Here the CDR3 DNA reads TGTGCCAGCAGCGCGGGTGGGAGTGCTCAAGAGACCCAGTACTTC. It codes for CASSAGGSAQETQYF.

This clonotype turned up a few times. Here the CDR3 DNA reads TGCAGTGCGGGAGGGACAGGGGAGAGTTGGGAAGCTTTCTTT. Amino acid sequence: CSAGGTGESWEAFF. The chain employs TRBV20-1 and TRBJ1-1; 10 bases agree with TRBD1. Germline V gene sequence: CDR1 DFQATT, CDR2 SNEGSKA (reference sequence). J was trimmed by 8 bases and V by 6 bases; bases with no gene match: 12. The CDR3 consists of 14 residues.

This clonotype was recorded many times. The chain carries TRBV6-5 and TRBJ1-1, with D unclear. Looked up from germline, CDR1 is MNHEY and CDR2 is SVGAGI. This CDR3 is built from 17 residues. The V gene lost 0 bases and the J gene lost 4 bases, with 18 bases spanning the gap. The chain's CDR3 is CASSYSMVTGLPTEAFF. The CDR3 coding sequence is TGTGCCAGCAGTTACTCGATGGTCACCGGATTGCCCACTGAAGCTTTCTTT.

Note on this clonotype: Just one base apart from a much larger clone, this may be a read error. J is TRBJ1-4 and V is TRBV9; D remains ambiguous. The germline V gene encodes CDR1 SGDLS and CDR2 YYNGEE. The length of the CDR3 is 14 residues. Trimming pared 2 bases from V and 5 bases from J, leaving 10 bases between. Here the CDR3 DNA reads TGTGCCAGCAGCGTCCAAAGTGGAAATGAAAAACTGTTTTTT. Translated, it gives CASSVQSGNEKLFF.

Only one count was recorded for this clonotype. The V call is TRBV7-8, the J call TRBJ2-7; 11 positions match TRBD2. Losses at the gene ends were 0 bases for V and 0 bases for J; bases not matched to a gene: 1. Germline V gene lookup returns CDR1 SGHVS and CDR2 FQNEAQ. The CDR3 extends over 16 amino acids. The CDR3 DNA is TGTGCCAGCAGCTTAGCGGGACTAGCGGACTCCTACGAGCAGTACTTC. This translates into CASSLAGLADSYEQYF.